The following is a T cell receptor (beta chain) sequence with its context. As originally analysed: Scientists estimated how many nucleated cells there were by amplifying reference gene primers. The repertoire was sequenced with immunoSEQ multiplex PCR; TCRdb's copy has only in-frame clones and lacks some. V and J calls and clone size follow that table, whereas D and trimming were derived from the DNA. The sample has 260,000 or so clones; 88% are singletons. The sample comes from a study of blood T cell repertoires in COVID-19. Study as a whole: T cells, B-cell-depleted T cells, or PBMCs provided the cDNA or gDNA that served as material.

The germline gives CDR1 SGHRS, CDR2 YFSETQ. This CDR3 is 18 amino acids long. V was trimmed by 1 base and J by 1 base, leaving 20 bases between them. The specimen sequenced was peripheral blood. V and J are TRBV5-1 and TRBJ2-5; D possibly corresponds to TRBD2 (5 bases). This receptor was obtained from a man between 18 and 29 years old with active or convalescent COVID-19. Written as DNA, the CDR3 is TGCGCCAGCAGCTTGACCCCGGCCGGCGAAGCGGCCCAAGAGACCCAGTACTTC. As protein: CASSLTPAGEAAQETQYF.